This T cell receptor beta chain emerged from a study of human T cells and chemical hapten exposure. Study-wide findings and caveats: TCRs whose frequency exceeded 1 in 1000 remained the same following DPC sensitization. Among expanded TCRs, significantly more large CDR3 similarity clusters formed than among controls. Alopecia was present in the donors, so their immune response may differ from healthy people's.

Authors' methods: Samples contained a median of roughly 93,000 TCRs, with a range of about 23,224 to 750,000. Each CDR3 protein is one row after TCRdb ran MiXCR on the RACE reads. TCRdb's processing, not the authors', yielded these V and J calls. The data show roughly 51,000 distinct CDR3 sequences, with over 9% seen just once and nearly 10% held by the top ten. As to this clonotype: Antigen: not known.

The CDR3 consists of 15 residues. From germline, CDR1 is SEHNR and CDR2 FQNEAQ (reference sequence). Trimming left V 1 base short and J 9 bases short, with 13 bases between. The time point here: pre-sensitization, week 0. Treatment in this sample: therapeutic diphenylcyclopropenone sensitization with weekly scalp DPC. The sample consisted of whole blood, taken in connection with sensitization to the hapten diphenylcyclopropenone (DPC). The V gene is TRBV7-9, the J gene TRBJ2-6; D may be TRBD1 or TRBD2 (5 bases each). The TCR originated in a man aged 40-49 years with alopecia areata. Some clones in this sample may be carry-over from other donors' samples. CDR3 amino acids: CASSLETGTDNVLTF. In DNA form, the CDR3 reads TGTGCCAGCAGCTTAGAGACCGGGACGGACAACGTCCTGACTTTC.